These T cell receptor beta chains were read from a single sample in a study of T cell repertoires in cytomegalovirus infection. Using its own MiXCR run on the reads, TCRdb lists one record per CDR3 protein. Of 310,000 or so distinct CDR3 sequences listed, roughly 23% are singletons. The specimen was PBMCs. The origin of the receptors is a human donor in good health (CMV status not recorded). Some clones in this sample may be carry-over from other donors' samples. CDR3s include the opening cysteine and the closing phenylalanine or tryptophan. Fields, in order: clone size, D gene, J gene, V gene, CDR3 protein, CDR3 DNA. The D gene is left open where the match is weak. Clone size is not always given. Where it is, it says once, few, many or a class for expanded clones.

>.|.|TRBJ2-1|TRBV29-1
CSVEGGVGEQFF
TGCAGCGTTGAAGGTGGGGTTGGTGAGCAGTTCTTC
>few|.|TRBJ2-1|TRBV12-3/TRBV12-4
CASRLDGDNEQFF
TGTGCCAGCAGACTGGACGGGGACAATGAGCAGTTCTTC
>.|.|TRBJ2-5|TRBV30
CAWSVRETQYF
TGTGCCTGGAGTGTAAGGGAGACCCAGTACTTC
>.|TRBD1|TRBJ2-7|TRBV6-2/TRBV6-3
CASRPPGQGNEQYF
TGTGCCAGCAGGCCCCCGGGACAGGGGAACGAGCAGTACTTC
>many|.|TRBJ2-1|TRBV6-2/TRBV6-3
CASSTHPYEQFF
TGTGCCAGCAGTACCCATCCCTATGAGCAGTTCTTC
>.|TRBD1|TRBJ2-7|TRBV19
CASRPSGGSYEQYF
TGTGCCAGTCGTCCCTCAGGGGGCTCCTACGAGCAGTACTTC
>.|.|TRBJ2-3|TRBV20-1
CSARDRVGVADTQYF
TGCAGTGCTAGAGATCGGGTAGGAGTTGCAGATACGCAGTATTTT
>.|.|TRBJ2-1|TRBV7-2
CASSLVYSEQFF
TGTGCCAGCAGCTTAGTATACTCTGAGCAGTTCTTC
>many|.|TRBJ2-5|TRBV7-2
CASSHPQETQYF
TGTGCCAGCAGCCACCCGCAAGAGACCCAGTACTTC
>.|TRBD1|TRBJ2-2|TRBV28
CASSSDREFTGELFF
TGTGCCAGCAGCTCCGACAGGGAGTTCACCGGGGAGCTGTTTTTT
>.|.|TRBJ2-7|TRBV7-2
CASSLPWARDEQYF
TGTGCCAGCAGCCTACCGTGGGCTAGGGACGAGCAGTACTTC
>few|.|TRBJ1-2|TRBV11-2
CASSLLRAGLDYGYTF
TGTGCCAGCAGCCTACTGAGGGCCGGATTGGACTATGGCTACACCTTC
>many|TRBD1|TRBJ1-1|TRBV28
CASNTRTGGFMNTEAFF
TGTGCCAGCAATACCCGGACAGGGGGCTTCATGAACACTGAAGCTTTCTTT
>few|.|TRBJ1-1|TRBV29-1
CSAGRDLGTEAFF
TGCAGCGCCGGTAGGGATCTAGGGACTGAAGCTTTCTTT
>few|.|TRBJ1-1|TRBV11-3
CASSLSWGPNTEAFF
TGTGCCAGCAGCTTATCTTGGGGGCCGAACACTGAAGCTTTCTTT
>many|TRBD2|TRBJ2-3|TRBV7-2
CASSLAGGQDTQYF
TGTGCCAGCAGCCTAGCGGGAGGACAAGATACGCAGTATTTT
>many|TRBD2|TRBJ2-1|TRBV7-2
CASSVSGSSYNEQFF
TGTGCCAGCAGCGTTAGCGGGAGCTCCTACAATGAGCAGTTCTTC
>few|.|TRBJ2-7|TRBV20-1
CSATEPTAYEQYF
TGCAGTGCTACAGAACCGACTGCTTACGAGCAGTACTTC
>many|TRBD1|TRBJ1-4|TRBV7-2
CASTRDSSNEKLFF
TGTGCCAGCACTAGGGACAGCTCTAATGAAAAACTGTTTTTT
>few|TRBD2|TRBJ2-1|TRBV12-3/TRBV12-4
CASRPLAGSYNEQFF
TGTGCCAGCAGACCTCTAGCGGGGTCCTACAATGAGCAGTTCTTC
>.|TRBD2|TRBJ2-1|TRBV12-3/TRBV12-4
CASSPSLAGGVYNEQFF
TGTGCCAGCAGTCCTAGTCTAGCGGGGGGCGTCTACAATGAGCAGTTCTTC
>.|.|TRBJ2-3|TRBV7-8
CASSPSEDSRTDTQYF
TGTGCCAGCAGCCCGAGTGAGGACTCTCGCACAGATACGCAGTATTTT
>.|.|TRBJ2-1|TRBV6-6
CASSVPRLASYNEQFF
TGTGCCAGCAGCGTACCTCGGTTAGCCTCCTACAATGAGCAGTTCTTC
>few|.|TRBJ2-1|TRBV20-1
CSASGDGSYNEQFF
TGCAGTGCTAGCGGGGACGGTTCCTACAATGAGCAGTTCTTC